This T cell receptor beta chain was obtained from a study of OX40 agonist ivuxolimab in advanced cancers. Across the study: Three individuals attained partial responses, comprising one hepatocellular carcinoma case and two cutaneous melanoma cases.

Sequencing was performed with immunoSEQ multiplex PCR; in TCRdb, only in-frame clones are kept and a portion is missing. The sample consists of around 82,000 clones, about 88% of them appearing once. This clone has a handful of counts. The CDR3 contains 15 residues. Germline V gene sequence: CDR1 SEHNR, CDR2 FQNEAQ (reference sequence). Losses at the gene ends were 5 bases for V and 8 bases for J; bases not matched to a gene: 8. The chain uses TRBV7-9 and TRBJ2-2, with 10 positions matching TRBD1. The source material was CD4+ or CD8+ T cells sorted from blood, sampled in a trial of the OX40 agonist ivuxolimab. The origin of this receptor is an adult with an advanced solid tumor such as melanoma, head and neck, liver or kidney cancer. The CDR3 DNA reads as TGTGCCAGCAGCCCTAGACAGGGGGCGGCGGGGGAGCTGTTTTTT. The encoded protein is CASSPRQGAAGELFF.